Listed here is a single T cell receptor (beta chain). Losses at the gene ends were 4 bases for V and 0 bases for J; bases not matched to a gene: 4. This CDR3 has 15 residues. Germline CDR1 is SGHRS and CDR2 is YFSETQ. The source of the sample is a study of blood T cell repertoires in COVID-19. Study as a whole: Spain, Italy and the United States supplied samples that represented acute and convalescent COVID-19. PBMCs, B-cell-depleted T cells, or T cells provided the cDNA or gDNA that made up the material.

As handled by the study authors: Amplification from reference gene primers served as the basis for estimated nucleated cell counts. Method: immunoSEQ multiplex PCR; TCRdb's copy keeps in-frame clones and lacks some. V, J and clone size were drawn from that table, and D and trimming were deduced from the DNA. This sample has 210,000 or so clones, with roughly 90% found just once. This sequence was found in a man aged 50 to 59 with acute or convalescent COVID-19. The sequenced sample consisted of peripheral blood. The chain links TRBV5-1 to TRBJ2-7; 10 positions agree with TRBD1. CDR3 in DNA: TGCGCCAGCAGCAACGGGACAGGGGCCTCCTACGAGCAGTACGTC. This encodes CASSNGTGASYEQYV.